The rows below give T cell receptor beta chains drawn from one sample of a study of blood T cells in healthy people across ages. TCRdb called the 5' RACE reads again in MiXCR, with one record for every CDR3 protein. This sample has some 1,800,000 distinct CDR3 sequences; more than 35% occur once, and the top ten carry roughly 23%. The sample taken for sequencing was blood. The origin of the receptors is a human donor in good health. Both conserved end residues are part of each CDR3. A D gene is named only where the DNA matches it firmly. Clone sizes are given selectively: once, few, many, or a class where the clone is expanded.

J gene,V gene,clone size,D gene,CDR3 protein,CDR3 DNA
TRBJ1-5,TRBV6-6,few,.,CASSYYLDRNQPQHF,TGTGCCAGTAGTTACTACCTGGACAGAAATCAGCCCCAGCATTTT
TRBJ2-1,TRBV7-2,.,.,CASSLGTVRDLNEQFF,TGTGCCAGCAGCTTGGGGACCGTGCGGGACCTCAATGAGCAGTTCTTC
TRBJ1-2,TRBV20-1,.,.,CSARDFEKANYGYTF,TGCAGTGCTAGAGATTTCGAGAAAGCTAACTATGGCTACACCTTC
TRBJ1-1,TRBV4-2,few,.,CASSQERGNTEAFF,TGTGCCAGCAGCCAAGAGAGGGGAAACACTGAAGCTTTCTTT
TRBJ2-2,TRBV12-3/TRBV12-4,.,TRBD2,CASRRMPGLAGTNTGELFF,TGTGCCAGCAGGAGGATGCCGGGACTAGCGGGGACGAACACCGGGGAGCTGTTTTTT
TRBJ1-4,TRBV12-3/TRBV12-4,few,.,CASSLTGGARVPDEKLFF,TGTGCCAGCAGTTTAACTGGGGGGGCGCGGGTCCCGGATGAAAAACTGTTTTTT
TRBJ2-3,TRBV3-1,.,.,CASGQGSRTDTQYF,TGTGCCAGCGGCCAAGGGTCCCGGACAGATACGCAGTATTTT
TRBJ2-7,TRBV5-6,.,.,CASSLSLEYEQYF,TGTGCCAGCAGCTTGTCATTGGAATACGAGCAGTACTTC
TRBJ1-1,TRBV28,.,.,CASSLGLSAFF,TGTGCCAGCAGTCTAGGACTATCAGCTTTCTTT
TRBJ1-4,TRBV14,once,.,CASSQVWGSGKLFF,TGTGCCAGCAGCCAAGTGTGGGGGAGTGGAAAACTGTTTTTT
TRBJ2-5,TRBV5-1,.,TRBD2,CASSKGASGGAGETQYF,TGCGCCAGCTCCAAAGGGGCTAGCGGGGGGGCCGGCGAGACCCAGTACTTC
TRBJ2-4,TRBV7-8,few,.,CASSPTGATNIQYF,TGTGCCAGCAGCCCTACCGGGGCGACAAACATTCAGTACTTC
TRBJ2-4,TRBV12-3/TRBV12-4,.,.,CASSLGIGISKNIQYF,TGTGCCAGCAGTTTAGGTATTGGGATATCGAAAAACATTCAGTACTTC
TRBJ2-4,TRBV24-1,.,.,CATSDYDSYNEQYF,TGTGCCACCAGTGATTACGACAGTTACAATGAGCAGTACTTC
TRBJ2-7,TRBV4-3,.,TRBD2,CASSQDNQMTGTIPYEQYF,TGCGCCAGCAGCCAAGACAATCAGATGACCGGGACTATCCCTTACGAGCAGTACTTC
TRBJ1-6,TRBV24-1,.,.,CATSDSRHINSPLHF,TGTGCCACCAGTGATTCACGCCACATTAATTCACCCCTCCACTTT
TRBJ2-7,TRBV25-1,.,.,CASSGYEVREQYF,TGTGCCAGCAGTGGATATGAGGTTCGCGAGCAGTACTTC
TRBJ2-7,TRBV18,.,TRBD1,CASSRETGPISYEQYF,TGTGCCAGCTCACGGGAGACAGGGCCGATATCCTACGAGCAGTACTTC
TRBJ1-6,TRBV4-1,many,.,CASSQTGLNSPLHF,TGCGCCAGCAGCCAAACGGGGTTAAATTCACCCCTCCACTTT
TRBJ2-1,TRBV4-3,many,.,CASSQVLSSYNEQFF,TGCGCCAGCAGCCAAGTTCTAAGCTCCTACAATGAGCAGTTCTTC